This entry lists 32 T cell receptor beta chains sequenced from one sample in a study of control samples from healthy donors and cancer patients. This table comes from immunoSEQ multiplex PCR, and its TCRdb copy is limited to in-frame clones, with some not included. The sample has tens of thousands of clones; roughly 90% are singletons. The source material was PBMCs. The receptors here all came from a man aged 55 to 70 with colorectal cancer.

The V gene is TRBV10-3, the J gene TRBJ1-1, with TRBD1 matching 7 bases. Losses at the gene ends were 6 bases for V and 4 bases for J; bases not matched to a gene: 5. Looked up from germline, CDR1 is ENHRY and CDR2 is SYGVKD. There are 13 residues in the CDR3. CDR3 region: CAIRTGVTTEAFF. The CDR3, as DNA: TGTGCCATCAGAACAGGGGTAACCACTGAAGCTTTCTTT.

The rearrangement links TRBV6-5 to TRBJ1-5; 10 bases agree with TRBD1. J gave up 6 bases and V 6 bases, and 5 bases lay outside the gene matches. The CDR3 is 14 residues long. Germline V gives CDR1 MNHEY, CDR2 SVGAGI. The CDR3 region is CASSRDRGGQPQHF. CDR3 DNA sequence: TGTGCCAGCAGCCGGGACAGGGGTGGTCAGCCCCAGCATTTT.

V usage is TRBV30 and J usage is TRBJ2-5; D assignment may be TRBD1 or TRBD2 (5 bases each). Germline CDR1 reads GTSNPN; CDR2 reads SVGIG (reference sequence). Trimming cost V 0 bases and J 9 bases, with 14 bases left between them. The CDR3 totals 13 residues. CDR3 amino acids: CAWSVYPRGPQYF. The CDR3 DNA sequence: TGTGCCTGGAGTGTATACCCGAGGGGACCCCAGTACTTC. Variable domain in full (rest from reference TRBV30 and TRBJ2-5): SQTIHQWPATLVQPVGSPLSLECTVEGTSNPNLYWYRQAAGRGLQLLFYSVGIGQISSEVPQNLSASRPQDRQFILSSKKLLLSDSGFYLCAWSVYPRGPQYFGPGTRLLVL.

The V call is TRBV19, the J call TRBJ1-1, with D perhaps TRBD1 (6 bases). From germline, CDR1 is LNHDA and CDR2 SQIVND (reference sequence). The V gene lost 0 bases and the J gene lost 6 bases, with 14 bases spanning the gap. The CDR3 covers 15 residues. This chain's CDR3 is CASSIDNRAVAEAFF. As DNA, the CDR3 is TGTGCCAGTAGTATAGATAACAGGGCGGTCGCTGAAGCTTTCTTT.

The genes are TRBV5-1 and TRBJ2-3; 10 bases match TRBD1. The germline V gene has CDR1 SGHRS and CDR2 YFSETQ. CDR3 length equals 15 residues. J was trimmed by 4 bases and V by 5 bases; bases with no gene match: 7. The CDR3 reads CASSRDRGVSDTQYF. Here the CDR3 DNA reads TGCGCCAGCAGTCGGGACAGGGGAGTTTCAGATACGCAGTATTTT.

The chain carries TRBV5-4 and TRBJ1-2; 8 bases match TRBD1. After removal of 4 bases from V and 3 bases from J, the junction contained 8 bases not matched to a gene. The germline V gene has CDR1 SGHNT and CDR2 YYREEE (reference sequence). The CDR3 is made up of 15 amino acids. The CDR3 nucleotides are TGTGCCAGCAGCATCGACAGGGGCGCATACTATGGCTACACCTTC. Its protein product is CASSIDRGAYYGYTF. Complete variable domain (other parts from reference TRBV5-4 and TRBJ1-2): ETGVTQSPTHLIKTRGQQVTLRCSSQSGHNTVSWYQQALGQGPQFIFQYYREEENGRGNFPPRFSGLQFPNYSSELNVNALELDDSALYLCASSIDRGAYYGYTFGSGTRLTVV.

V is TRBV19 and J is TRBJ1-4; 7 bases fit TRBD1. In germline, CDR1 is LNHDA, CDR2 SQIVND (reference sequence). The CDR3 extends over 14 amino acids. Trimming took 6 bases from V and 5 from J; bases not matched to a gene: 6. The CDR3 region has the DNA TGTGCCAGTAGCAGGGACAGATCGAATGAAAAACTGTTTTTT. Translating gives CASSRDRSNEKLFF.

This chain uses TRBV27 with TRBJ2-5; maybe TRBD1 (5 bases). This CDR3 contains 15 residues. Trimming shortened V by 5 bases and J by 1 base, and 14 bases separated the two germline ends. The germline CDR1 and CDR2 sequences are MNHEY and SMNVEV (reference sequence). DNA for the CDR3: TGTGCCAGCAGTCCAGATGGGGCCCTCCAAGAGACCCAGTACTTC. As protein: CASSPDGALQETQYF.

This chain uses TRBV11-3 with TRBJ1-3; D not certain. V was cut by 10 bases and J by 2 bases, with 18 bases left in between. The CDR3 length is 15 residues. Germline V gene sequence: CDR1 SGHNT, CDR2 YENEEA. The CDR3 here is CATAPELGAGNTIYF. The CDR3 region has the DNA TGTGCCACTGCTCCCGAACTCGGCGCTGGAAACACCATATATTTT.

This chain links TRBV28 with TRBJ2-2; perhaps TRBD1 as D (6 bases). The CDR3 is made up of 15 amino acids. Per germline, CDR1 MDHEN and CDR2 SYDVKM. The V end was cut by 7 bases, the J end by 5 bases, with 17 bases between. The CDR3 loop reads CASTSQGLGTGELFF. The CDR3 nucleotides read TGTGCCAGCACCTCCCAGGGGCTAGGTACCGGGGAGCTGTTTTTT.

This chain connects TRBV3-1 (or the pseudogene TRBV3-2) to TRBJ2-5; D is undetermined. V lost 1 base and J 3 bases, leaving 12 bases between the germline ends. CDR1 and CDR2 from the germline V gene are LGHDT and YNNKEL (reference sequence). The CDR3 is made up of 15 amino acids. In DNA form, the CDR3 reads TGTGCCAGCAGCCAAGGTTATCCCGCCAAAGAGACCCAGTACTTC. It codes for CASSQGYPAKETQYF.

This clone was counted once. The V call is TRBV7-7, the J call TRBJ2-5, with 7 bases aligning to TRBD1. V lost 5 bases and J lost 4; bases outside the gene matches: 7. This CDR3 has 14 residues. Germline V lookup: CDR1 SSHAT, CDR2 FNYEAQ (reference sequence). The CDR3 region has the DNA TGTGCCAGCAGCCCGACAGGGAGAGGAGAGACCCAGTACTTC. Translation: CASSPTGRGETQYF.

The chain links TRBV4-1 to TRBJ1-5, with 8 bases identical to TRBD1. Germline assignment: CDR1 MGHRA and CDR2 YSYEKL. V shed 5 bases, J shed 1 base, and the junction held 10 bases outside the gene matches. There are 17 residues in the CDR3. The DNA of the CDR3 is TGCGCCAGCAGCAGGGGCAGGGGGCTTTTAAGCAATCAGCCCCAGCATTTT. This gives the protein CASSRGRGLLSNQPQHF.

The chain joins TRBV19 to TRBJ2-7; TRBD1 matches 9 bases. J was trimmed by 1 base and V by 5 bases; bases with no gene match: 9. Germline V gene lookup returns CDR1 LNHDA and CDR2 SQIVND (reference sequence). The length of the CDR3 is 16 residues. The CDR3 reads CASSSPRTGESYEQYF. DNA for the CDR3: TGTGCCAGTAGTTCCCCACGGACAGGGGAATCCTACGAGCAGTACTTC.

The CDR3 region is CASSSDSSYNSPLHF. The DNA of the CDR3 is TGTGCCAGCAGCTCGGACAGTAGCTATAATTCACCCCTCCACTTT. The rearrangement uses TRBV7-8 and TRBJ1-6; perhaps TRBD1 as D (6 bases). Germline assignment: CDR1 SGHVS and CDR2 FQNEAQ. The V end was cut by 4 bases, the J end by 3 bases, with 10 bases between. The CDR3 length is 15 residues.

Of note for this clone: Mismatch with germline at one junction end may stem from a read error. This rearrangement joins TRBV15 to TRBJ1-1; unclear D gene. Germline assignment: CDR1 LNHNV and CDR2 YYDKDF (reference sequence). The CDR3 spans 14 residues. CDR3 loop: CATTRRTGNTEAFF. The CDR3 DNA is TGTGCCACCACCAGAAGGACGGGGAACACTGAAGCTTTCTTT.

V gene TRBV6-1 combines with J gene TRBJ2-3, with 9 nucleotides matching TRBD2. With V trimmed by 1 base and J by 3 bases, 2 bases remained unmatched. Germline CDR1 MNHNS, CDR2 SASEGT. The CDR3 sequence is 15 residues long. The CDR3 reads CASSEGSGGTDTQYF. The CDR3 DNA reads TGTGCCAGCAGTGAAGGTAGCGGGGGAACAGATACGCAGTATTTT.

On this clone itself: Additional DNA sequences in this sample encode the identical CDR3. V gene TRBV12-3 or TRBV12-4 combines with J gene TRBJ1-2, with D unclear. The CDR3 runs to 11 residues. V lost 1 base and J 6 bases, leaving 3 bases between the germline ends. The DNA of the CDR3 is TGTGCCAGCAGTTTAGGTAATGGCTACACCTTC. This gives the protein CASSLGNGYTF.

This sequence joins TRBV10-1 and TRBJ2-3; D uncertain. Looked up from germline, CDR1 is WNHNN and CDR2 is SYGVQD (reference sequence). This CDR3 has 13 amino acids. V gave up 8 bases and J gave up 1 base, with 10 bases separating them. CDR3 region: CASDSACTDTQYF. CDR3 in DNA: TGCGCCAGCGACTCAGCATGCACAGATACGCAGTATTTT.

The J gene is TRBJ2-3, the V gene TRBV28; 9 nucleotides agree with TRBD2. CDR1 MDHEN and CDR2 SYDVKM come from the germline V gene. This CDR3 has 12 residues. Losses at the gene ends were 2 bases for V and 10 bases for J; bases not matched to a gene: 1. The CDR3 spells CASSLAGGPQYF. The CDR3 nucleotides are TGTGCCAGCAGTTTAGCGGGGGGGCCGCAGTATTTT.

CDR3 coding DNA: TGTGCCAGCAGCTTGACTAGCGGGGGAGAGACCCAGTACTTC. Its translation: CASSLTSGGETQYF. J is TRBJ2-5 and V is TRBV5-4; TRBD2 matches at 11 bases. Germline CDR1 SGHNT, CDR2 YYREEE (reference sequence). The CDR3 is made up of 14 amino acids. J gave up 4 bases and V 1 base, and 0 bases lay outside the gene matches.

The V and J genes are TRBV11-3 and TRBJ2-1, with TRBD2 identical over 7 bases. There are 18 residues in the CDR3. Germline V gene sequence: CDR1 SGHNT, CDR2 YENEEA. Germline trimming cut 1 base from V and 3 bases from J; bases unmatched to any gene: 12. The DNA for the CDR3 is TGTGCCAGCAGCTTAGGAGCTACCGGGGCGGGGGACTACAATGAGCAGTTCTTC. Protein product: CASSLGATGAGDYNEQFF.

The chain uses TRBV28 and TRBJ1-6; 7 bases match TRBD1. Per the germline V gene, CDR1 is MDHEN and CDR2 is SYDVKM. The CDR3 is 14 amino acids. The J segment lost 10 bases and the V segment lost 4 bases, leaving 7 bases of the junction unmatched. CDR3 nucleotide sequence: TGTGCCAGCAGTTCCGACAGGGAGTCGTCACCCCTCCACTTT. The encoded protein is CASSSDRESSPLHF.

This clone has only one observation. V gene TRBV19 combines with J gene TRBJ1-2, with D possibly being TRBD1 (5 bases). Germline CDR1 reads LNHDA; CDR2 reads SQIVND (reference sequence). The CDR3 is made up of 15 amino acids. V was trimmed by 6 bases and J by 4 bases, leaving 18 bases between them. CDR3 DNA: TGTGCCAGTAGAGCTCAGGCAAATGGGGGCTATGGCTACACCTTC. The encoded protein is CASRAQANGGYGYTF.

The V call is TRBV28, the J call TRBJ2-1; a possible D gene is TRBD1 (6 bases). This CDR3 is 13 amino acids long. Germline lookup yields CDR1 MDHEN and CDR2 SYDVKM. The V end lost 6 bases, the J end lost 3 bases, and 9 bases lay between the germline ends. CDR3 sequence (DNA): TGTGCCAGCAGACAGGGAGTCTACAATGAGCAGTTCTTC. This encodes CASRQGVYNEQFF.

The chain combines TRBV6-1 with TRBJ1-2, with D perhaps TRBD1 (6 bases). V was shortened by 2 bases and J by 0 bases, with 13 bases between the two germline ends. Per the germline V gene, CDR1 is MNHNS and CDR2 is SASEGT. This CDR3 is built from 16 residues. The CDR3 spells CASSEIWGTTNYGYTF. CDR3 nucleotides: TGTGCCAGCAGTGAAATTTGGGGGACAACTAACTATGGCTACACCTTC.

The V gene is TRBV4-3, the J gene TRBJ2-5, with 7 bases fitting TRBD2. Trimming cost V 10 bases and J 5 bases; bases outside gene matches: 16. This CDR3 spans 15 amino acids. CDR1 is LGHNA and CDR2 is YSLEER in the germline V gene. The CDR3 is CAKEKVTGGKETQYF. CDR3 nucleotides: TGCGCCAAGGAAAAGGTTACGGGGGGTAAGGAGACCCAGTACTTC.

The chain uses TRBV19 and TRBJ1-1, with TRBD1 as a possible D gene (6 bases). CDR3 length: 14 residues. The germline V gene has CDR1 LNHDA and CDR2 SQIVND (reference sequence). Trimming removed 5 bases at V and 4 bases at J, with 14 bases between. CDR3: CASSLQGLGTEAFF. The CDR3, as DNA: TGTGCCAGTAGTTTACAGGGCCTGGGCACTGAAGCTTTCTTT.

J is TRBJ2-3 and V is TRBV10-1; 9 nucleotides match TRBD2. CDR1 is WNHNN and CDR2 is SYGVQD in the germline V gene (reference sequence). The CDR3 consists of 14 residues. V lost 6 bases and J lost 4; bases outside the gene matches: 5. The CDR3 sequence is CASSRGGVSDTQYF. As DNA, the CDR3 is TGCGCCAGCAGCCGCGGGGGGGTTTCAGATACGCAGTATTTT.

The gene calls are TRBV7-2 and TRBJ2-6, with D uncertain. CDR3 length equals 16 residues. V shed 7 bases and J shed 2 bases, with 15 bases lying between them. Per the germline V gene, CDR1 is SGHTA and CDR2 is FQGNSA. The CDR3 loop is CASTENPPPGANVLTF. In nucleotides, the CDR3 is TGTGCCAGCACCGAGAACCCGCCCCCTGGGGCCAACGTCCTGACTTTC.

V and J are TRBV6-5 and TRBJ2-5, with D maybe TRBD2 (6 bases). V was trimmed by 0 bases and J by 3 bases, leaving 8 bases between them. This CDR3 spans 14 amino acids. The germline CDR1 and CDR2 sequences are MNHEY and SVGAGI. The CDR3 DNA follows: TGTGCCAGCAGTTACTCGGGGGGAAAAGAGACCCAGTACTTC. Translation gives CASSYSGGKETQYF.

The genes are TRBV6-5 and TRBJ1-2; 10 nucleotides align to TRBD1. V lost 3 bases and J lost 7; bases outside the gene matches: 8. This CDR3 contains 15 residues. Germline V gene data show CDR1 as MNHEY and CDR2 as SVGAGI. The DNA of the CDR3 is TGTGCCAGCAGTTATGAGGGACAGGGGATTCGTGGCTACACCTTC. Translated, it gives CASSYEGQGIRGYTF.